This T cell receptor (beta chain) was found in a study of blood T cell repertoires in COVID-19. At the level of the study: PBMCs, B-cell-depleted T cells, or T cells provided the cDNA or gDNA that made up the material.

Libraries were prepared by immunoSEQ multiplex PCR; TCRdb keeps only in-frame clonotypes and omits some of them. The sample holds fewer than 200,000 clones, 75% to 90% seen once. The source material was peripheral blood. This clonotype originated in a man aged 60-69 years with acute or convalescent COVID-19.

The CDR3 protein is CASSYSIRGTRPLHF. CDR3 nucleotide sequence: TGTGCCAGCAGTTACTCTATAAGGGGTACCCGACCCCTCCACTTT. V usage is TRBV6-5 and J usage is TRBJ1-6; D is perhaps TRBD1 (5 bases). Germline V gene lookup returns CDR1 MNHEY and CDR2 SVGAGI. Trimming took off 0 bases at V and 12 bases at J, with 15 bases between the two ends. The CDR3 totals 15 residues.